This T cell receptor beta chain was recovered during a study of CD8 T cells in Susac syndrome. The CDR3 has 11 amino acids. Trimming shortened V by 2 bases and J by 6 bases, and 5 bases separated the two germline ends. After extraction with the RNeasy kit, 0.5 to 1 ug of the RNA was reverse transcribed using random hexamers. TCRdb re-derived calls from the immunoSEQ multiplex PCR reads in MiXCR, one entry per CDR3 protein. The data contain over 130,000 distinct CDR3 sequences, 95% of them singletons. The V call is TRBV12-3 or TRBV12-4, the J call TRBJ2-7; D gene ambiguous. Sequences were obtained from CD4+ T cells from PBMCs. The source of this sequence is a human donor with Susac syndrome. In DNA, the CDR3 is TGTGCCAGCAGTTTACTTGGCGAGCAGTACTTC. Protein product: CASSLLGEQYF.